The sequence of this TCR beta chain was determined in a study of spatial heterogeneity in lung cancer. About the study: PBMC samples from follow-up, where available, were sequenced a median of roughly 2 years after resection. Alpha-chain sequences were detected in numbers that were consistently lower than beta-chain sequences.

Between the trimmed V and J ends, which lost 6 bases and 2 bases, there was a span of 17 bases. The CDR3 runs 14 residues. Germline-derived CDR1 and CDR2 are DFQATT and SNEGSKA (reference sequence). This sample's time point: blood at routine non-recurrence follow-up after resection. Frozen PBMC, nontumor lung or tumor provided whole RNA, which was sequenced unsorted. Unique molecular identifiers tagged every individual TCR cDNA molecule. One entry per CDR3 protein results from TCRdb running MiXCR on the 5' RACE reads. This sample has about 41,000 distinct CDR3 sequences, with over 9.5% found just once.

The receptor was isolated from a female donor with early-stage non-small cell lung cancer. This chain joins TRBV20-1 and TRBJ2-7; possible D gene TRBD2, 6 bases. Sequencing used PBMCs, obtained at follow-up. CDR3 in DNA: TGCAGTGCCGCGGGACGGACCGACGCCTACGAGCAGTACTTC. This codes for CSAAGRTDAYEQYF.